This is a list of T cell receptor beta chains from one sample in a study of OX40 agonist ivuxolimab in advanced cancers. The data were produced by immunoSEQ multiplex PCR, yet TCRdb's version contains in-frame clones alone and is incomplete. The sample shows tens of thousands of clones, 85% to 90% of them seen only once. The starting material was CD4+ or CD8+ T cells sorted from blood, obtained in a trial of the OX40 agonist ivuxolimab. These receptors all stem from an adult with an advanced solid tumor such as melanoma, head and neck, liver or kidney cancer. The CDR3 runs from the conserved cysteine through the conserved F or W.

cdr3_aa: CASSLQRENTGELFF
cdr3_length: 15
j_call: TRBJ2-2
v_call: TRBV10-2

cdr3_aa: CASSASDGTAGQPQHF
cdr3_length: 16
j_call: TRBJ1-5
v_call: TRBV25-1

cdr3_aa: CASSLGTGDTQYF
cdr3_length: 13
j_call: TRBJ2-3
v_call: TRBV7-9

cdr3_aa: CASSSGRTEAFF
cdr3_length: 12
j_call: TRBJ1-1
v_call: TRBV5-1

cdr3_aa: CASSLMSDSYEQYF
cdr3_length: 14
j_call: TRBJ2-7
v_call: TRBV11-3

cdr3_aa: CASSLGGLSSTDTQYF
cdr3_length: 16
j_call: TRBJ2-3
v_call: TRBV5-1

cdr3_aa: CASRVSGIQETQYF
cdr3_length: 14
j_call: TRBJ2-5
v_call: TRBV5-1

cdr3_aa: CASSVGSQETQYF
cdr3_length: 13
j_call: TRBJ2-5
v_call: TRBV6-1

cdr3_aa: CASSPTGLNYEQYF
cdr3_length: 14
j_call: TRBJ2-7
v_call: TRBV11-2

cdr3_aa: CASSLARGIMNTEAFF
cdr3_length: 16
j_call: TRBJ1-1
v_call: TRBV5-4

cdr3_aa: CSAWTGSGYTF
cdr3_length: 11
j_call: TRBJ1-2
v_call: TRBV20-1

cdr3_aa: CASSEIWQGPDTQYF
cdr3_length: 15
j_call: TRBJ2-3
v_call: TRBV2

cdr3_aa: CASSGGSRSYNEQFF
cdr3_length: 15
j_call: TRBJ2-1
v_call: TRBV6-1

cdr3_aa: CASSPAPNEKLFF
cdr3_length: 13
j_call: TRBJ1-4
v_call: TRBV11-2

cdr3_aa: CASSYSGTSGSNEQFF
cdr3_length: 16
j_call: TRBJ2-1
v_call: TRBV6-5

cdr3_aa: CASSFGQDMYTQYF
cdr3_length: 14
j_call: TRBJ2-3
v_call: TRBV13

cdr3_aa: CASSLPLAGTDTQYF
cdr3_length: 15
j_call: TRBJ2-3
v_call: TRBV28

cdr3_aa: CASSRQGDDQPQHF
cdr3_length: 14
j_call: TRBJ1-5
v_call: TRBV9

cdr3_aa: CASSPSQGPNEQYF
cdr3_length: 14
j_call: TRBJ2-7
v_call: TRBV7-2

cdr3_aa: CASSSTADRNEQFF
cdr3_length: 14
j_call: TRBJ2-1
v_call: TRBV5-4

cdr3_aa: CASSGTSGSYEQYF
cdr3_length: 14
j_call: TRBJ2-7
v_call: TRBV6-5

cdr3_aa: CASSYRRGEAFF
cdr3_length: 12
j_call: TRBJ1-1
v_call: TRBV6-5

cdr3_aa: CASSVGTVESQPQHF
cdr3_length: 15
j_call: TRBJ1-5
v_call: TRBV19

cdr3_aa: CASSRAGGLHYGYTF
cdr3_length: 15
j_call: TRBJ1-2
v_call: TRBV11-2

cdr3_aa: CASSVAVTGDGELFF
cdr3_length: 15
j_call: TRBJ2-2
v_call: TRBV9

cdr3_aa: CASRHRTGRETQYF
cdr3_length: 14
j_call: TRBJ2-5
v_call: TRBV21-1

cdr3_aa: CASSLGKLAGAGTGELFF
cdr3_length: 18
j_call: TRBJ2-2
v_call: TRBV11-1

cdr3_aa: CASSRARQGADQPQHF
cdr3_length: 16
j_call: TRBJ1-5
v_call: TRBV19

cdr3_aa: CASSRQASSYNEQFF
cdr3_length: 15
j_call: TRBJ2-1
v_call: TRBV2

cdr3_aa: CASSPAMGGGDQPQHF
cdr3_length: 16
j_call: TRBJ1-5
v_call: TRBV27

cdr3_aa: CASSPSTGGRETQYF
cdr3_length: 15
j_call: TRBJ2-5
v_call: TRBV5-1